This is a list of T cell receptor beta chains from one sample in a study of CD8 T cells in ankylosing spondylitis. Each CDR3 protein gets one entry after TCRdb re-called the 5' RACE reads with MiXCR. Of 300,000 to 350,000 distinct CDR3 sequences in the sample, about a fifth are singletons; the top ten hold under 4%. Sequencing was carried out using blood, either unsorted or a sorted T cell fraction (not recorded which). The receptors were sampled from a female donor with ankylosing spondylitis or in good health (not recorded which). The CDR3 runs from the conserved cysteine through the conserved F or W. The D gene is left open where the match is weak. A clone size is listed for some rows: how often the clone was seen (once, few, many), or a class if it is expanded.

d_gene,v_gene,j_gene,abundance,CDR3nt,CDR3aa
-,TRBV12-3/TRBV12-4,TRBJ2-1,few,TGTGCCAGCAGAACCTACGCCAATGAGCAGTTCTTC,CASRTYANEQFF
TRBD2,TRBV7-2,TRBJ2-1,many,TGTGCCAGCAGCCGAGGAATAGCGGGAGTTGGAAATGAGCAGTTCTTC,CASSRGIAGVGNEQFF
-,TRBV19,TRBJ2-1,few,TGTGCCAGTACTGTCGGGACCTCTTACAATGAGCAGTTCTTC,CASTVGTSYNEQFF
-,TRBV20-1,TRBJ2-2,few,TGCAGTGCTAGAACCTACGTTAGCGGAGGTACCGGGGAGCTGTTTTTT,CSARTYVSGGTGELFF
-,TRBV12-3/TRBV12-4,TRBJ1-1,few,TGTGCCAGCAGTTTATCGAGGACTGAAGCTTTCTTT,CASSLSRTEAFF
TRBD2,TRBV10-1,TRBJ2-3,-,TGCGCCAGCAGTGACTCGGGAGGGCCGGGAGATACGCAGTATTTT,CASSDSGGPGDTQYF
-,TRBV9,TRBJ2-1,few,TGTGCCAGCAGCGATGGGCGGGCCATTTACAATGAGCAGTTCTTC,CASSDGRAIYNEQFF
-,TRBV9,TRBJ2-7,-,TGTGCCAGCAGCGTAGGAACAAGGGGAGGCCACGAGCAGTACTTC,CASSVGTRGGHEQYF
-,TRBV29-1,TRBJ1-2,many,TGCAGCTCCTATACAGGGTTTGGTGGCTACACCTTC,CSSYTGFGGYTF
-,TRBV10-3,TRBJ2-7,few,TGTGCCATCAGCCAGGGCTACGAGCAGTACTTC,CAISQGYEQYF
-,TRBV4-3,TRBJ1-6,-,TGCGCCAGCAGCCAAGATACCCCCTACAGCTCCTATAATTCACCCCTCCACTTT,CASSQDTPYSSYNSPLHF
-,TRBV24-1,TRBJ2-7,many,TGTGCCACCAGTGAGCCGGGGCCGGACTCCTACGAGCAGTACTTC,CATSEPGPDSYEQYF
-,TRBV27,TRBJ1-5,many,TGTGCCAGCAACCCCGGGCGGTCCGCTCGCGGGCAGCCCCAGCATTTT,CASNPGRSARGQPQHF
TRBD1,TRBV6-5,TRBJ2-5,-,TGTGCCAGCAGTTACGAGGACAGGGGCGGGGAGACCCAGTACTTC,CASSYEDRGGETQYF
-,TRBV11-2,TRBJ1-2,few,TGTGCCAGCAGCTTAGACAGGGGAGCTAACTATGGCTACACCTTC,CASSLDRGANYGYTF
-,TRBV7-6,TRBJ2-5,few,TGTGCCAGCAGCTTCTGGCAGACTCAAGAGACCCAGTACTTC,CASSFWQTQETQYF
-,TRBV6-5,TRBJ1-4,-,TGTGCCAGCAGTTACGAGCCTGGGAGGGAAAAACTGTTTTTT,CASSYEPGREKLFF
-,TRBV10-1,TRBJ2-7,-,TGCGCCAGCAGTGATGGGGGACTTTCCTACGAGCAGTACTTC,CASSDGGLSYEQYF
-,TRBV6-5,TRBJ1-2,-,TGTGCCAGCAGTTACTCGTACCGACAGGCCTATGGCTACACCTTC,CASSYSYRQAYGYTF
-,TRBV6-5,TRBJ2-5,-,TGTGCCAGCAGTTACTCGTTTTTAAACGAGGGGACCCAGTACTTC,CASSYSFLNEGTQYF
-,TRBV6-1,TRBJ2-2,-,TGTGCCAGCAGCCTGAAGGGGGACACCGGGGAGCTGTTTTTT,CASSLKGDTGELFF
TRBD1,TRBV15,TRBJ1-2,-,TGTGCCACCAGCAGAGATCGGGGAGTTAACAGGGGGAACTATGGCTACACCTTC,CATSRDRGVNRGNYGYTF
TRBD1,TRBV30,TRBJ2-7,-,TGTGCCTGGAGGATACCAGGGGGCCGATACGAGCAGTACTTC,CAWRIPGGRYEQYF
-,TRBV29-1,TRBJ2-1,few,TGCAGCGTTGAAGGGAATAGGGCGCGGCAGTTCTTC,CSVEGNRARQFF
-,TRBV21-1,TRBJ2-7,-,TGTGCCAGCAGCACGCAACAGGGGGTCCCAACCTACGAGCAGTACTTC,CASSTQQGVPTYEQYF
TRBD1,TRBV12-3/TRBV12-4,TRBJ1-4,-,TGTGCCAGCAGTCACGGGGACAGGGGGATGGCCCAACTGTTTTTT,CASSHGDRGMAQLFF
-,TRBV10-3,TRBJ2-7,many,TGTGCCATCAGTGAGTCAACAGAATACGAGCAGTACTTC,CAISESTEYEQYF
-,TRBV20-1,TRBJ2-1,medium-sized,TGCAGTGCTAGTTTTGGGCCCAAACCCAATGAGCAGTTCTTC,CSASFGPKPNEQFF
-,TRBV12-3/TRBV12-4,TRBJ2-7,many,TGTGCCAGCAGTTTAGGGGGCGGCGAGCAGTACTTC,CASSLGGGEQYF
-,TRBV7-9,TRBJ1-2,few,TGTGCCAGCAGCTTAGAGGGCGGATCAAGAGGTGGCTACACCTTC,CASSLEGGSRGGYTF
-,TRBV12-3/TRBV12-4,TRBJ1-1,-,TGTGCCACGGGTGAGGGACTCTCAGGGAACACTGAAGCTTTCTTT,CATGEGLSGNTEAFF
TRBD2,TRBV12-3/TRBV12-4,TRBJ2-1,many,TGTGCCAGCAGTTCACCTAGACTAGCCTCCAATGAGCAGTTCTTC,CASSSPRLASNEQFF
TRBD2,TRBV20-1,TRBJ2-5,few,TGCAGTGCCCTCCCCCTCCGACTAGCGGGATTGGGAGAGACCCAGTACTTC,CSALPLRLAGLGETQYF
-,TRBV29-1,TRBJ2-5,few,TGCAGCGTTGTTCGTGGGCAACAAGAGAACCAGTACTTC,CSVVRGQQENQYF
-,TRBV7-9,TRBJ2-5,few,TGTGCCAGCAGCCGGGACGGCTTTAAGTCCCAGTACTTC,CASSRDGFKSQYF
-,TRBV12-3/TRBV12-4,TRBJ1-2,few,TGTGCCAGCAGTTTTCGGGGTTTGGTCGGAGGCTACACCTTC,CASSFRGLVGGYTF
-,TRBV29-1,TRBJ1-1,many,TGCAGCGCTAAGGCGCGGTCTGAAGCTTTCTTT,CSAKARSEAFF
TRBD1,TRBV7-3,TRBJ2-1,-,TGTGCCAGCAGCACTGACAGGGTGAGCAATGAGCAGTTCTTC,CASSTDRVSNEQFF
-,TRBV29-1,TRBJ1-1,-,TGCAGCGTTGAAGTTTCGGGAGGGACTGAAGCTTTCTTT,CSVEVSGGTEAFF
-,TRBV7-2,TRBJ1-5,few,TGTGCCAGCAGCTTAGGGCTCGGACGGTTCTCGATGCCCCAGCATTTT,CASSLGLGRFSMPQHF
TRBD2,TRBV11-2,TRBJ2-4,many,TGTGCCAGCAGCTTAGAGCGTCTAGCGGGAGGTTTAGCCAAAAACATTCAGTACTTC,CASSLERLAGGLAKNIQYF